Described below is a single T cell receptor beta chain sequence and its context. These data come from a study of tumor-infiltrating lymphocytes in oesophageal squamous cell carcinoma. Via MiXCR, TCRdb re-called the PCR reads, giving one row per CDR3 protein. The sample holds about 16,000 distinct CDR3 sequences; less than 50% are singletons and the top ten take around a third. The V and J ends lost 0 bases and 0 bases, in that order; junction bases with no gene match: 5. The CDR3 spans 17 residues. Source material: normal esophageal tissue next to the tumor. This TCR was recovered from a female donor with esophageal squamous cell carcinoma. The chain has TRBV12-3 or TRBV12-4 and TRBJ1-3; 7 nucleotides match TRBD1. The CDR3 DNA is TGTGCCAGCAGTTTAGCCCTGACAGGGAACTCTGGAAACACCATATATTTT. Amino acids: CASSLALTGNSGNTIYF.